This TCR beta chain was documented in a study of blood T cell repertoires in COVID-19. TCRdb's copy holds only in-frame clones and misses some; the assay was immunoSEQ multiplex PCR. The repertoire holds about 240,000 clones, with 82% as singletons. Trimming removed 3 bases at V and 6 bases at J, with 17 bases between. The germline V gene encodes CDR1 SQVTM and CDR2 ANQGSEA. The CDR3 runs 14 residues. The clonotype comes from a woman in her sixties or seventies with active or convalescent COVID-19. Material: peripheral blood. The chain joins TRBV29-1 to TRBJ1-1; D is uncertain. The CDR3: CSVEEMMTRAEAFF. In DNA form, the CDR3 reads TGCAGCGTTGAGGAAATGATGACCCGGGCTGAAGCTTTCTTT.